The rows below give T cell receptor beta chains drawn from one sample of a study of blood T cell repertoires in COVID-19. Generated by immunoSEQ multiplex PCR, the TCRdb table keeps only in-frame clones and is missing some. This sample has about 300,000 clones; about 86% occur once, and the top ten carry 1% to 1.5%. The sequenced sample was peripheral blood. The receptor source for this set is a woman aged 45-59 years with acute or convalescent COVID-19. Both conserved end residues are part of each CDR3. Clone size is not always given. Where it is, it says once, few, many or a class for expanded clones.

TRBJ1-1 | TRBV10-3 | - | CAITRDRVRNTEAFF
TRBJ2-1 | TRBV9 | - | CASSFGLAGVGWINEQFF
TRBJ1-2 | TRBV10-3 | - | CAISAGTGLGGDNYGYTF
TRBJ2-3 | TRBV27 | - | CASSLGQGGTDTQYF
TRBJ2-1 | TRBV5-3 | - | CARSREGIECNEQFF
TRBJ1-5 | TRBV21-1 | - | CASSKYKGQGPYSNQPQHF
TRBJ2-1 | TRBV6-5 | - | CASTGDAYNEQFF
TRBJ2-1 | TRBV5-1 | - | CASTAPRGGPGLAAYNEQFF
TRBJ1-5 | TRBV7-9 | - | CASSRGFNQPQHF
TRBJ1-1 | TRBV4-1 | - | CASSQGVVSRGWDEAFF
TRBJ1-2 | TRBV10-3 | few | CAISDPGGLGYGYTF
TRBJ1-1 | TRBV7-8 | once | CASSFGGGVHFF
TRBJ2-1 | TRBV1 | - | CTSSRKGGGRSEQFF
TRBJ2-1 | TRBV11-2 | once | CASSLMRLAGVGEQFF
TRBJ2-4 | TRBV14 | - | CASSLAGGSLAKNIQYF
TRBJ1-1 | TRBV29-1 | - | CSVTGSTEAFF
TRBJ2-1 | TRBV19 | - | CATSGQGRSYNEQFF
TRBJ2-5 | TRBV5-5 | - | CASSLREWETQYF
TRBJ2-2 | TRBV2 | - | CASSTDRNTGELFF
TRBJ1-3 | TRBV2 | - | CASREQTGVSGNTIYF
TRBJ1-2 | TRBV6-5 | - | CASSRQAGYGYTF
TRBJ1-2 | TRBV5-1 | - | CASREQTGVGQGYTF
TRBJ2-3 | TRBV12-5 | - | CASGFSGSDTQYF
TRBJ2-3 | TRBV5-4 | - | CASKRGQTDTQYF
TRBJ1-4 | TRBV7-2 | - | CASSSPRQSNEKLFF
TRBJ1-3 | TRBV12-3/TRBV12-4 | - | CASRDSSGNTIYF
TRBJ2-1 | TRBV9 | - | CASSRFSGLSYNEQFF
TRBJ1-1 | TRBV21-1 | - | CASSKAGHRYLNTEAFF
TRBJ1-5 | TRBV30 | - | CAWTGGSNQPQHF
TRBJ2-7 | TRBV9 | - | CASSVGGWREPPYEQYF
TRBJ1-2 | TRBV24-1 | - | CATSVQGGGYTF
TRBJ2-5 | TRBV5-1 | - | CASSLVGGVTETQYF
TRBJ2-7 | TRBV6-5 | - | CASSYTDRRGEQYF
TRBJ2-1 | TRBV18 | - | CASSQASGRAGNEQFF
TRBJ2-7 | TRBV6-5 | - | CASSYRLAGEYEQYF
TRBJ2-3 | TRBV7-3 | - | CATASGATDTQYF
TRBJ1-6 | TRBV2 | - | CASILSAGDNSPLHF
TRBJ2-5 | TRBV10-3 | - | CAISPSGKEETQYF
TRBJ1-2 | TRBV7-2 | - | CASSATVNYGYTF
TRBJ1-2 | TRBV5-1 | - | CASSLGTDRVHGYTF
TRBJ2-3 | TRBV5-4 | - | CASSRGLAQLTDTQYF
TRBJ1-2 | TRBV7-9 | few | CASSLATGGANYGYTF
TRBJ1-6 | TRBV2 | - | CASKQGLGSPLHF
TRBJ2-3 | TRBV2 | - | CASSERRGSTDTQYF
TRBJ2-3 | TRBV6-5 | - | CASRLGGSTDTQYF
TRBJ2-5 | TRBV5-6 | - | CASSGQVQETQYF
TRBJ1-1 | TRBV14 | - | CASSQVVGAKGKSTEAFF